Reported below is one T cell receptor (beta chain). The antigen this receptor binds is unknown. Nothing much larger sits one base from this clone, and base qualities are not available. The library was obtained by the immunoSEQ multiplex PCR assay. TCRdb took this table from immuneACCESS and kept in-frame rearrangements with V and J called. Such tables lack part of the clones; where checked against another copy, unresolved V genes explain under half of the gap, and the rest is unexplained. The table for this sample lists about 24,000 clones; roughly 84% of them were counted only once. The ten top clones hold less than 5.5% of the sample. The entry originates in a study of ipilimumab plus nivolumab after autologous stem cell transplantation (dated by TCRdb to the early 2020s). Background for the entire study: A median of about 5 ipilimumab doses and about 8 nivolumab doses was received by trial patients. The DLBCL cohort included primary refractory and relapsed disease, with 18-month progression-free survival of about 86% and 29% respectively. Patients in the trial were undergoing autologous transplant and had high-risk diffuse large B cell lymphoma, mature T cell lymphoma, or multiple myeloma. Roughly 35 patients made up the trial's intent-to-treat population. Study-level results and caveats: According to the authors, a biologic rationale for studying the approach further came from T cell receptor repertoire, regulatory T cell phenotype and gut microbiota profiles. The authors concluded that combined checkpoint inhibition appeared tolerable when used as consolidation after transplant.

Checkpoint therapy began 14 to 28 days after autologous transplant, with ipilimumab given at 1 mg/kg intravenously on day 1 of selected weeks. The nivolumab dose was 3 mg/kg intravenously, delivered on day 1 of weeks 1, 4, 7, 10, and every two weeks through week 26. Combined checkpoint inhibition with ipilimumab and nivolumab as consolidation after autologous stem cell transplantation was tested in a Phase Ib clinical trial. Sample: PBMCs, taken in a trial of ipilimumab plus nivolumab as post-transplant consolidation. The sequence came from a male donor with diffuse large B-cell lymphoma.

At the DNA level, the sequence is TGTGCCAGCAGCACCCGGGCCTCGTATGGCTACACCTTC. The resulting protein is CASSTRASYGYTF. This chain is built from TRBV7-2 and TRBJ1-2, with the D segment identity uncertain. CDR1 SGHTA and CDR2 FQGNSA were looked up in the germline V gene. From the cysteine up to the phenylalanine, the CDR3 has a length of 13 residues. Only the CDR3 region is kept as DNA, spanning 39 bases read in frame from base 1. Between the V and J ends, shortened by 5 bases and 5 bases respectively, the junction contains 12 bases.